This T cell receptor beta chain emerged from a study of T-cell reconstitution after alpha-beta-depleted transplantation in children. Regarding the study as a whole: Hyperexpanded clones declined; after one year, newly produced T cells mostly supplied diversity. Reportedly, alpha-beta T cells present about two months post-transplant originated from several hundred expanded clones of graft origin. Day-60 TCRbeta diversity that was high in some patients was derived from surviving recipient T cells and thymic progenitors.

Molecular barcoding with unique molecular identifiers was used for the TCRbeta library. TCRdb re-analysed the PCR reads in MiXCR, keeping a single row per CDR3 protein. This table has fewer than 350,000 distinct CDR3 sequences, 9.5% to 13% appearing once. J gave up 5 bases and V 5 bases, and 6 bases lay outside the gene matches. The CDR3 sequence is 15 residues long. Germline V CDR1 and CDR2: KGHDR, SFDVKD. Concerning this clonotype itself: The target antigen is unknown. The missing conserved phenylalanine or tryptophan at the end of this CDR3 makes a read error likely.

The V call is TRBV24-1, the J call TRBJ2-5; 11 bases fit TRBD2. Material: PBMCs, obtained before TCRalphabeta/CD19-depleted stem cell transplant. The receptor comes from a boy in the first two years of life with acute myeloid leukemia, due to receive a stem cell transplant. The CDR3 region is CATSGVAGGKETQYL. The CDR3 DNA is TGTGCCACCAGTGGGGTAGCGGGGGGGAAGGAGACCCAGTACCTC.